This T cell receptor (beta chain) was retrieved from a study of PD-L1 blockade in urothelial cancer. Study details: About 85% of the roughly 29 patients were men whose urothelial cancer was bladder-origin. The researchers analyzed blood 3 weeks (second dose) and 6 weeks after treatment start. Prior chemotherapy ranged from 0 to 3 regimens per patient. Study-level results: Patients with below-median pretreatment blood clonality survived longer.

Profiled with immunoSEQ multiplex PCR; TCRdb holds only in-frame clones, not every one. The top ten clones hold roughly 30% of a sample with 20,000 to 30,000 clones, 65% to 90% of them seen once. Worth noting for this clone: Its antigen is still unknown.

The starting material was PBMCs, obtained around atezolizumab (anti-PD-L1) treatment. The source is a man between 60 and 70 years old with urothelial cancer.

The CDR3 protein is CASSLDGYSGSVNEQYF. The CDR3, as DNA: TGCGCCAGCAGCTTGGACGGTTATAGCGGGAGTGTCAACGAGCAGTACTTC. The chain recombines TRBV5-1 with TRBJ2-7, with TRBD2 identical over 9 bases. V shed 0 bases, J shed 5 bases, and the junction held 12 bases outside the gene matches. There are 17 residues in the CDR3. Germline CDR1 and CDR2: SGHRS and YFSETQ.